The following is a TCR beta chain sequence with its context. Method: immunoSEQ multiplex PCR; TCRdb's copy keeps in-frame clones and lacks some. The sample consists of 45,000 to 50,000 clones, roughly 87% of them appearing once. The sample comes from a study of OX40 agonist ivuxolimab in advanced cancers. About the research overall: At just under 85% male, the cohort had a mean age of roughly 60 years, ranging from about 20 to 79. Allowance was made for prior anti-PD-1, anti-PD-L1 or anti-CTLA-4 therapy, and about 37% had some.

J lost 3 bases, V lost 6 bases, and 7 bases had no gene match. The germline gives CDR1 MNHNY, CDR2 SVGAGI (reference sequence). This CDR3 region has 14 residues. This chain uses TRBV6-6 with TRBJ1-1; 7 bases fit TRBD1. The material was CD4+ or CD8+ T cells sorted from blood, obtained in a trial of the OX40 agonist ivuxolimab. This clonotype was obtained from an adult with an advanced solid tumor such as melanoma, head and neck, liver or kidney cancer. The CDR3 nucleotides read TGTGCCAGCAGCTGGACAGGCAGGTACACTGAAGCTTTCTTT. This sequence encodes CASSWTGRYTEAFF.